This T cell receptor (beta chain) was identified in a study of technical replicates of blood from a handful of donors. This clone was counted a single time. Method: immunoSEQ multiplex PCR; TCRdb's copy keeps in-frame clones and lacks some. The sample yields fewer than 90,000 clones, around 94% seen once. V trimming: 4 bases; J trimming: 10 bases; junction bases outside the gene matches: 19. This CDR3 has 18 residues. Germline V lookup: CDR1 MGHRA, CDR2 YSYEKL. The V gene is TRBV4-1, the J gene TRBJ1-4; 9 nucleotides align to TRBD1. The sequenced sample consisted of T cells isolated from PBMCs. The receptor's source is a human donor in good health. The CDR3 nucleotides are TGCGCCAGCAGCCTTTCCCGGGACAGGGATTCCGGTTGGAGAAAACTGTTTTTT. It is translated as CASSLSRDRDSGWRKLFF.